This T cell receptor beta chain was identified in a study of T cell responses to AZD1222 COVID-19 vaccine. General study points: Females outnumbered males among donors, who were mostly white British; clonal diversity was possibly underestimated.

This table comes from immunoSEQ multiplex PCR, and its TCRdb copy is limited to in-frame clones, with some not included. The data contain 150,000 to 200,000 clones, approximately 93% of them seen just once; the ten biggest clones take up about 3.5%. Trimming pared 6 bases from V and 8 bases from J, leaving 16 bases between. The CDR3 totals 13 residues. Germline V gives CDR1 MDHEN, CDR2 SYDVKM. A note on this clone: Its cognate antigen is unknown.

The clonotype originates from an adult who received the AZD1222 COVID-19 vaccine. Here the sequenced sample was peripheral blood, taken 28 days after the second AZD1222 dose. The J gene is TRBJ1-2, the V gene TRBV28; TRBD1 might be the D (5 bases). The DNA of the CDR3 is TGTGCCAGCAGCTTAGGAAAGGGGAAGGGCTACACCTTC. Its protein is CASSLGKGKGYTF.